The 27 T cell receptor beta chains reported below all come from one sample, sequenced in a study of cytomegalovirus exposure and HLA in healthy donors. Method: immunoSEQ multiplex PCR; TCRdb's copy keeps in-frame clones and lacks some. In the table there are 200,000 to 300,000 clones, about nine tenths of which are singletons. Sequencing was carried out using PBMCs. The origin of the receptors is a woman aged 25 to 39 in good health and CMV-seronegative.

The chain links TRBV2 to TRBJ2-1; 8 bases align to TRBD2. Germline CDR1 reads SNHLY; CDR2 reads FYNNEI. Unmatched junction bases numbered 6, after V lost 6 bases and J lost 5 bases. This CDR3 is 14 amino acids long. For the CDR3, the DNA is TGTGCCAGCAGCCGAGCGGGGGACAACAATGAGCAGTTCTTC. Translating it yields CASSRAGDNNEQFF.

The chain uses TRBV28 and TRBJ2-3, with a tentative D call TRBD2 (6 bases). Germline V gives CDR1 MDHEN, CDR2 SYDVKM. Trimming left V 6 bases short and J 3 bases short, with 22 bases between. CDR3 size: 17 residues. The CDR3 DNA sequence: TGTGCCAGCAGCGGGGGTCTAGGAGGGAGAGGAACAGATACGCAGTATTTT. Encoded protein: CASSGGLGGRGTDTQYF.

CDR3 coding DNA: TGTGCCAGTACTCCAGGGGGCATGTCTGGAAACACCATATATTTT. It translates to CASTPGGMSGNTIYF. The gene calls are TRBV19 and TRBJ1-3, with TRBD1 matching 8 bases. V shed 7 bases and J 1 base; nucleotides not matched to a gene: 6. CDR1 LNHDA and CDR2 SQIVND come from the germline V gene (reference sequence). This CDR3 spans 15 amino acids.

This clone was counted once. The same CDR3 is also encoded by other DNA sequences in this sample. This chain uses TRBV28 with TRBJ2-7; D is uncertain. Germline CDR1 reads MDHEN; CDR2 reads SYDVKM. The CDR3 sequence is 10 residues long. Trimming took off 3 bases at V and 5 bases at J, with 2 bases between the two ends. CDR3 DNA sequence: TGTGCCAGCAGTTTGAACGAGCAGTACTTC. Residues: CASSLNEQYF. Based on the CDR3 plus reference TRBV28 and TRBJ2-7, the full variable domain is DVKVTQSSRYLVKRTGEKVFLECVQDMDHENMFWYRQDPGLGLRLIYFSYDVKMKEKGDIPEGYSVSREKKERFSLILESASTNQTSMYLCASSLNEQYFGPGTRLTVT.

The chain uses TRBV11-2 and TRBJ2-6, with D possibly called TRBD1 or TRBD2 (5 bases each). Per germline, CDR1 SGHAT and CDR2 FQNNGV. The length of the CDR3 is 15 residues. The germline V and J ends were trimmed by 2 bases and 2 bases, with 7 bases remaining between them. The CDR3 sequence is CASSLTGPGANVLTF. CDR3 coding DNA: TGTGCCAGCAGCTTAACGGGACCTGGGGCCAACGTCCTGACTTTC.

The chain joins TRBV16 to TRBJ2-7, with D perhaps matching TRBD2 (5 bases). The CDR3 is 15 amino acids. Looked up from germline, CDR1 is KGHSY and CDR2 is FQNENV. V lost 0 bases, J lost 5 bases, and 14 bases lay in between. In nucleotides, the CDR3 is TGTGCCAGCAGCCAATCATGGGCGAACGGGAACGAGCAGTACTTC. Amino acid sequence: CASSQSWANGNEQYF.

J is TRBJ2-7 and V is TRBV7-2; TRBD1 matches at 8 bases. CDR3 length: 15 amino acids. The V gene's germline CDR1 is SGHTA and CDR2 FQGNSA. J was trimmed by 2 bases and V by 4 bases; bases with no gene match: 7. The CDR3 region is CASSSMGQVPYEQYF. For the CDR3, the DNA is TGTGCCAGCAGCTCGATGGGACAGGTTCCCTACGAGCAGTACTTC.

The chain couples TRBV5-1 to TRBJ2-7; D could derive from TRBD1 or TRBD2 (5 bases each). The CDR3 is 14 residues long. V gave up 7 bases and J gave up 3 bases, with 17 bases separating them. Germline CDR1 and CDR2: SGHRS and YFSETQ. CDR3 sequence reads: CASYPGPSIYEQYF. CDR3 in DNA: TGCGCCAGCTATCCGGGGCCCTCAATCTACGAGCAGTACTTC.

CDR3 sequence reads: CASNRQTQYF. The DNA for the CDR3 is TGTGCCAGCAATAGACAGACCCAGTACTTC. This chain connects TRBV6-1 to TRBJ2-5; D not certain. This CDR3 region has 10 residues. Trimming shortened V by 7 bases and J by 6 bases, and 6 bases separated the two germline ends. CDR1 is MNHNS and CDR2 is SASEGT in the germline V gene.

In regard to this clone: This sample includes further DNA sequences coding for the same CDR3. V usage is TRBV7-9 and J usage is TRBJ2-5, with a possible D match to TRBD1 (6 bases). CDR1 and CDR2 (germline): SEHNR, FQNEAQ (reference sequence). Trimming removed 5 bases from V and 1 base from J, with 8 bases in between. This CDR3 region has 13 residues. The CDR3 region has the DNA TGTGCCAGCAGCCGGGACATCCAAGAGACCCAGTACTTC. It specifies CASSRDIQETQYF.

The genes are TRBV9 and TRBJ2-7; 8 nucleotides match TRBD1. J was trimmed by 0 bases and V by 6 bases; bases with no gene match: 8. The CDR3 is 15 residues long. Germline CDR1 is SGDLS and CDR2 is YYNGEE. DNA of the CDR3: TGTGCCAGCAACGAGGGGGACAGGAGCTCCTACGAGCAGTACTTC. This codes for CASNEGDRSSYEQYF. The complete variable domain, with remaining parts taken from reference TRBV9 and TRBJ2-7, reads DSGVTQTPKHLITATGQRVTLRCSPRSGDLSVYWYQQSLDQGLQFLIQYYNGEERAKGNILERFSAQQFPDLHSELNLSSLELGDSALYFCASNEGDRSSYEQYFGPGTRLTVT.

V gene TRBV7-9 combines with J gene TRBJ1-1; 8 positions agree with TRBD1. The CDR3 contains 18 residues. CDR1 and CDR2 from the germline V gene are SEHNR and FQNEAQ (reference sequence). Trimming removed 2 bases from V and 0 bases from J; junction bases left unmatched: 11. The CDR3 loop reads CASSLSPGGHRMNTEAFF. Written as DNA, the CDR3 is TGTGCCAGCAGCTTATCCCCAGGGGGCCACAGGATGAACACTGAAGCTTTCTTT.

V and J are TRBV29-1 and TRBJ2-2, with D tentatively TRBD1 or TRBD2 (5 bases each). CDR1 is SQVTM, CDR2 ANQGSEA, per germline. V shed 5 bases and J shed 7 bases, with 14 bases lying between them. The CDR3 consists of 13 residues. CDR3 protein: CSVLRVEDGELFF. The CDR3 DNA reads TGCAGCGTTCTCAGGGTGGAGGACGGGGAGCTGTTTTTT.

The V call is TRBV4-1, the J call TRBJ2-1; TRBD2 matches 14 bases. The V segment lost 2 bases and the J segment 0 bases; nucleotides outside the gene matches: 3. Per the germline V gene, CDR1 is MGHRA and CDR2 is YSYEKL. This CDR3 comprises 18 residues. The CDR3 DNA sequence: TGCGCCAGCAGCCAAACCGGGACTAGCGGGAGCTCCTACAATGAGCAGTTCTTC. It encodes CASSQTGTSGSSYNEQFF.

The chain is built from TRBV7-2 and TRBJ2-7, with a weak D call TRBD2 (6 bases). Trimming removed 2 bases from V and 7 bases from J, with 12 bases in between. This CDR3 is built from 13 residues. Germline-derived CDR1 and CDR2 are SGHTA and FQGNSA. The CDR3 nucleotides read TGTGCCAGCAGCTTATTTGGGGCGGGGGAGCAGTACTTC. This codes for CASSLFGAGEQYF.

The chain employs TRBV27 and TRBJ2-1; no clear D. With 8 bases removed from V and 0 bases from J, the gap between germline ends came to 11 bases. The CDR3 totals 14 residues. Germline loops: CDR1 MNHEY, CDR2 SMNVEV (reference sequence). The CDR3 loop reads CASASQVSYNEQFF. Written as DNA, the CDR3 is TGTGCCAGCGCCTCCCAAGTCTCCTACAATGAGCAGTTCTTC.

The rearrangement uses TRBV6-4 and TRBJ2-1; 7 bases fit TRBD2. The CDR3 is made up of 16 amino acids. Germline V gene sequence: CDR1 MRHNA, CDR2 SNTAGT. V trimming: 2 bases; J trimming: 7 bases; junction bases outside the gene matches: 11. CDR3 DNA sequence: TGTGCCAGCAGTGACGAGGGGAGACTAGCCCGAAATGAGCAGTTCTTC. This codes for CASSDEGRLARNEQFF.

CDR3 coding DNA: TGTGCCAGCAGTGAAGGGGTTGGTGTGAACACTGAAGCTTTCTTT. Translated, it gives CASSEGVGVNTEAFF. V is TRBV2 and J is TRBJ1-1; D gene uncertain. This CDR3 is built from 15 residues. The V end was cut by 1 base, the J end by 0 bases, with 9 bases between. Germline V gives CDR1 SNHLY, CDR2 FYNNEI. Combining the CDR3 with reference TRBV2 and TRBJ1-1 gives the whole variable domain EPEVTQTPSHQVTQMGQEVILRCVPISNHLYFYWYRQILGQKVEFLVSFYNNEISEKSEIFDDQFSVERPDGSNFTLKIRSTKLEDSAMYFCASSEGVGVNTEAFFGQGTRLTVV.

CDR3: CAYDVDTTYEQYF. DNA for the CDR3: TGTGCCTACGATGTCGACACAACCTACGAGCAGTACTTC. J is TRBJ2-7 and V is TRBV30; D is uncertain. Germline lookup yields CDR1 GTSNPN and CDR2 SVGIG (reference sequence). The CDR3 sequence is 13 residues long. V lost 7 bases and J lost 2, with 15 bases in between.

This clone appeared once. The chain has TRBV29-1 and TRBJ2-3; tentative D call: TRBD1 (6 bases). The CDR3 length is 15 residues. Trimming shortened V by 3 bases and J by 2 bases, and 15 bases separated the two germline ends. Germline V gene sequence: CDR1 SQVTM, CDR2 ANQGSEA. The CDR3 sequence: CSVEPDRLDTDTQYF. Here the CDR3 DNA reads TGCAGCGTTGAGCCAGACAGGTTGGACACAGATACGCAGTATTTT.

The V and J genes are TRBV7-9 and TRBJ2-6; tentative D call: TRBD1 (6 bases). Trimming pared 4 bases from V and 0 bases from J, leaving 16 bases between. The CDR3 contains 18 residues. CDR1 and CDR2 from the germline V gene are SEHNR and FQNEAQ (reference sequence). This chain's CDR3 is CASSSYSGHPSGANVLTF. Here the CDR3 DNA reads TGTGCCAGCAGCTCCTATTCGGGACATCCCTCTGGGGCCAACGTCCTGACTTTC.

This chain links TRBV2 with TRBJ1-3; 7 positions agree with TRBD1. V was pared by 7 bases and J by 0 bases, with 3 bases of the junction left unmatched. There are 14 residues in the CDR3. CDR1 is SNHLY and CDR2 is FYNNEI in the germline V gene. The CDR3 bases are TGTGCCAGCAAAGGGGGCCACTCTGGAAACACCATATATTTT. It is translated as CASKGGHSGNTIYF.

The chain recombines TRBV29-1 with TRBJ2-7; 12 nucleotides line up with TRBD2. In germline, CDR1 is SQVTM, CDR2 ANQGSEA. The CDR3 extends over 15 amino acids. V trimming: 7 bases; J trimming: 3 bases; junction bases outside the gene matches: 10. This chain's CDR3 is CSAYTLAGGFYEQYF. For the CDR3, the DNA is TGCAGCGCCTACACCCTAGCGGGAGGGTTCTACGAGCAGTACTTC.

The CDR3 reads CASSYLGNSNYEQYF. In nucleotides, the CDR3 is TGTGCCAGCAGTTACCTGGGCAACAGCAACTACGAGCAGTACTTC. The chain combines TRBV6-6 with TRBJ2-7; no clear D gene. Germline V gives CDR1 MNHNY, CDR2 SVGAGI (reference sequence). The CDR3 runs to 15 residues. V lost 2 bases, J lost 3 bases, and 14 bases lay in between.

This sequence joins TRBV28 and TRBJ2-7; 10 bases match TRBD2. The germline V gene encodes CDR1 MDHEN and CDR2 SYDVKM. The CDR3 sequence is 16 residues long. The V segment lost 3 bases and the J segment 8 bases; nucleotides outside the gene matches: 13. CDR3: CASSLLAGVGVDQQYF. In DNA, the CDR3 is TGTGCCAGCAGTTTGCTAGCGGGAGTTGGTGTGGATCAGCAGTACTTC.

The rearrangement uses TRBV4-3 and TRBJ2-1; D gene uncertain. Per the germline V gene, CDR1 is LGHNA and CDR2 is YSLEER. V was shortened by 0 bases and J by 1 base, with 7 bases between the two germline ends. CDR3 size: 15 residues. For the CDR3, the DNA is TGCGCCAGCAGCCAAGAGTTCCAGTCCTACAATGAGCAGTTCTTC. Its protein is CASSQEFQSYNEQFF.

J is TRBJ2-7 and V is TRBV6-1, with 9 bases that match TRBD1. From germline, CDR1 is MNHNS and CDR2 SASEGT. The CDR3 has 14 amino acids. V lost 6 bases, J lost 1 base, and 4 bases stayed unmatched. The CDR3 loop is CASRRDRASYEQYF. The CDR3 DNA reads as TGTGCCAGCAGGAGGGACAGGGCTTCCTACGAGCAGTACTTC.